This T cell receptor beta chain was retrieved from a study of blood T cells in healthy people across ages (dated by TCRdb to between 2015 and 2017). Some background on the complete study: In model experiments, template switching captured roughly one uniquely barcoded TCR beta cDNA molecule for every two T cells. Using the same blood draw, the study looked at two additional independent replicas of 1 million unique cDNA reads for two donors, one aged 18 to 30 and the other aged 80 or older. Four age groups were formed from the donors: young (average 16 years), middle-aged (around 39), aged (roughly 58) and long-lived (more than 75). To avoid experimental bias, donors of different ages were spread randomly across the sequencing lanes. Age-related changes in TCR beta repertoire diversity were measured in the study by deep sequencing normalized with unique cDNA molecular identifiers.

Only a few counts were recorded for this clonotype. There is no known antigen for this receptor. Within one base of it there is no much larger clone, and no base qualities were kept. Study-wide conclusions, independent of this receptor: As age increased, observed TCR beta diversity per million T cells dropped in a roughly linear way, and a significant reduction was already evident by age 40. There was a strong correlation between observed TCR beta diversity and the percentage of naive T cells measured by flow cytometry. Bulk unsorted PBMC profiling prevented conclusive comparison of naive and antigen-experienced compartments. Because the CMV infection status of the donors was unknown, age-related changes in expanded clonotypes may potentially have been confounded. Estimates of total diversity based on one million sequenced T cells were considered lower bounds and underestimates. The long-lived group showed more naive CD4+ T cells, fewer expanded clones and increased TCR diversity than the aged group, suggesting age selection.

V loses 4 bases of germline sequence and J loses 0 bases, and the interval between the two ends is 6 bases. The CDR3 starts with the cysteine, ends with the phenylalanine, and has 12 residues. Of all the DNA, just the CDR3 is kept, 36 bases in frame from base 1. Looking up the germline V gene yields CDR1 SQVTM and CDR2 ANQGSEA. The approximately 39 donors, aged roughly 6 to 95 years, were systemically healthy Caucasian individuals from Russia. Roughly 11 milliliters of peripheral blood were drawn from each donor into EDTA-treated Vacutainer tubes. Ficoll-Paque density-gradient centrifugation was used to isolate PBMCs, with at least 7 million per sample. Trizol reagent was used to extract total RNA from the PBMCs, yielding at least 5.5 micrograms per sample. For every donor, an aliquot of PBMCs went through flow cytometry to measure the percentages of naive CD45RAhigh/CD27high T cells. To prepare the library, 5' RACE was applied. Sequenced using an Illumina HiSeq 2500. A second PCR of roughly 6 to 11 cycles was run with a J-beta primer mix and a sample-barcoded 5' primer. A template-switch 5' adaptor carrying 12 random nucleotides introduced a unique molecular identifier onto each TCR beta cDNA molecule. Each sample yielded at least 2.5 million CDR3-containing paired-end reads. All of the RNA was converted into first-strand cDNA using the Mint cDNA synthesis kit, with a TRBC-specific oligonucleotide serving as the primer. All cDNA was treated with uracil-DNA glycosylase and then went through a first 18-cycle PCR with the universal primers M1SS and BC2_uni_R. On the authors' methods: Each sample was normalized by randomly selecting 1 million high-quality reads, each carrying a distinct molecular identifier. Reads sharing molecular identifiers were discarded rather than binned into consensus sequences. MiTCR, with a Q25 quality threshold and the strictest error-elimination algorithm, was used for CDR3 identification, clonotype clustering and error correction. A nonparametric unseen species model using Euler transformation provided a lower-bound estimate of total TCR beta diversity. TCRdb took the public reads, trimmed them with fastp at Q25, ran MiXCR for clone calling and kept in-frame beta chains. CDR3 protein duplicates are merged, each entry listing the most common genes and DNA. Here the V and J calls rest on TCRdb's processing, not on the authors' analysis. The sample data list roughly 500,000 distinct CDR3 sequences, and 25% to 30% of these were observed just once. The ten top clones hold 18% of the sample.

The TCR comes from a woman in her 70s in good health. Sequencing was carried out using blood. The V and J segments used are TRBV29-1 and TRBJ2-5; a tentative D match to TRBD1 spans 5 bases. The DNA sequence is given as TGCAGCGTTGCAGGGTACCAAGAGACCCAGTACTTC. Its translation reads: CSVAGYQETQYF.